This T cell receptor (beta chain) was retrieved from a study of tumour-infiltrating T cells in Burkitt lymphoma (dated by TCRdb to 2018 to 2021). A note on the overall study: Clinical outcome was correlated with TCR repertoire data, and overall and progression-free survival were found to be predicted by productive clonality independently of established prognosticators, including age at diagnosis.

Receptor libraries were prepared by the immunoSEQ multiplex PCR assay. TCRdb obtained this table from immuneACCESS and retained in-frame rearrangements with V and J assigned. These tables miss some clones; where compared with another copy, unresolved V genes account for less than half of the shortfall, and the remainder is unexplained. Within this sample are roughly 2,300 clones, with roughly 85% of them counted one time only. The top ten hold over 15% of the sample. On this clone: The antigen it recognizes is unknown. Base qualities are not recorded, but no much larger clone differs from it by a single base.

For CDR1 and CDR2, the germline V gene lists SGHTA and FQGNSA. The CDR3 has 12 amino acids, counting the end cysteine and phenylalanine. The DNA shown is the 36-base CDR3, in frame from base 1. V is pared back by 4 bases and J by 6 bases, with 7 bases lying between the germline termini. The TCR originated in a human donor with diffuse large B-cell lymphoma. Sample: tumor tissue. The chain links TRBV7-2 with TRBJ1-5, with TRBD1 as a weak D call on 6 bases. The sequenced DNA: TGTGCCAGCAGCTCACAGGGTCAGCCCCAGCATTTT. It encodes CASSSQGQPQHF. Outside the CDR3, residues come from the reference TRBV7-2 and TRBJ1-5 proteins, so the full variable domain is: GAGVSQSPSNKVTEKGKDVELRCDPISGHTALYWYRQSLGQGLEFLIYFQGNSAPDKSGLPSDRFSAERTGGSVSTLTIQRTQQEDSAVYLCASSSQGQPQHFGDGTRLSIL.